A single sample is the source of the 14 T cell receptor beta chains below, sequenced in a study of human T cells and chemical hapten exposure. Using its own MiXCR run on the RACE reads, TCRdb lists one record per CDR3 protein. Counted here are around 300,000 distinct CDR3 sequences, approximately 6.3% occurring once; the ten biggest clones make up 8.4%. Noted time point: patch test 1, 2 weeks after DPC sensitization. Indicated treatment: therapeutic diphenylcyclopropenone sensitization with weekly scalp DPC. The specimen was whole blood, collected in connection with sensitization to the hapten diphenylcyclopropenone (DPC). These receptors were collected from a young woman with alopecia areata. Some clones in this sample may be carry-over from other donors' samples.

This clonotype was seen more than once but under ten times. The J gene is TRBJ1-2, the V gene TRBV12-3 or TRBV12-4; 8 positions agree with TRBD1. With 7 bases clipped from V and 7 bases from J, the junction kept 8 bases outside the gene matches. This CDR3 spans 13 amino acids. The CDR3 loop reads CASTRTGRSGYTF. CDR3 DNA sequence: TGTGCCAGCACCCGGACAGGGCGGAGTGGCTACACCTTC.

The chain combines TRBV7-9 with TRBJ2-1; TRBD2 aligns across 8 bases. The ends lost 2 bases at V and 7 bases at J; junction bases unmatched: 7. From germline, CDR1 is SEHNR and CDR2 FQNEAQ (reference sequence). This CDR3 comprises 15 residues. CDR3 sequence (DNA): TGTGCCAGCAGCTTATGGGGGACTAGTCAAAATGAGCAGTTCTTC. Protein sequence: CASSLWGTSQNEQFF.

This clonotype was detected many times. The chain employs TRBV7-9 and TRBJ1-1; D uncertain. The CDR3 consists of 14 residues. The V end lost 3 bases, the J end lost 0 bases, and 8 bases lay between the germline ends. The germline CDR1 and CDR2 sequences are SEHNR and FQNEAQ (reference sequence). The CDR3 is CASSLGSLNTEAFF. The CDR3, as DNA: TGTGCCAGCAGCTTGGGCAGTTTGAACACTGAAGCTTTCTTT.

V usage is TRBV11-2 and J usage is TRBJ1-6; D might be TRBD1 (5 bases). The CDR3 extends over 18 amino acids. Trimming cost V 4 bases and J 0 bases, with 16 bases left between them. Germline CDR1 is SGHAT and CDR2 is FQNNGV. CDR3 sequence: CASSSRGKPSSYNSPLHF. Here the CDR3 DNA reads TGTGCCAGCAGCTCAAGGGGAAAACCAAGCTCCTATAATTCACCCCTCCACTTT.

This clonotype came up many times. The CDR3 here is CASSFPPGELFF. In DNA form, the CDR3 reads TGTGCCAGCAGCTTCCCGCCCGGGGAGCTGTTTTTT. The genes are TRBV7-9 and TRBJ2-2; D gene uncertain. The CDR3 length is 12 residues. From germline, CDR1 is SEHNR and CDR2 FQNEAQ (reference sequence). Trimming cost V 3 bases and J 6 bases, with 5 bases left between them.

This clonotype has a handful of counts. This rearrangement joins TRBV7-3 to TRBJ2-3, with D tentatively TRBD1 (6 bases). Germline lookup yields CDR1 SGHTA and CDR2 FQGTGA. CDR3 length: 15 amino acids. V lost 1 base and J lost 3, with 11 bases in between. The CDR3 region has the DNA TGTGCCAGCAGCTTAAACGGTCAGGGGACAGATACGCAGTATTTT. Translated, it gives CASSLNGQGTDTQYF.

This clonotype has more than one count but fewer than ten. V usage is TRBV5-5 and J usage is TRBJ2-7; 9 bases map to TRBD1. The germline V gene encodes CDR1 SGHKS and CDR2 YYEKEE (reference sequence). The CDR3 is 15 amino acids. V lost 3 bases to trimming and J lost 5 bases; unmatched junction nucleotides: 9. The CDR3, as DNA: TGTGCCAGCAGCTACCCACAGGGGGCCGGGAACGAGCAGTACTTC. This codes for CASSYPQGAGNEQYF. Full variable domain (rest looked up from reference TRBV5-5 and TRBJ2-7): DAGVTQSPTHLIKTRGQQVTLRCSPISGHKSVSWYQQVLGQGPQFIFQYYEKEERGRGNFPDRFSARQFPNYSSELNVNALLLGDSALYLCASSYPQGAGNEQYFGPGTRLTVT.

The chain combines TRBV2 with TRBJ1-2, with unresolved D. The CDR3 sequence is 12 residues long. Per germline, CDR1 SNHLY and CDR2 FYNNEI. Trimming took off 1 base at V and 2 bases at J, with 2 bases between the two ends. As DNA, the CDR3 is TGTGCCAGCAGTGAAGAGAACTATGGCTACACCTTC. This sequence encodes CASSEENYGYTF.

V usage is TRBV29-1 and J usage is TRBJ2-1, with TRBD1 matching 8 bases. The CDR3 runs 13 residues. The V and J ends lost 7 bases and 8 bases, in that order; junction bases with no gene match: 10. CDR1 and CDR2 from the germline V gene are SQVTM and ANQGSEA. The CDR3 reads CSGDRGSGDEQFF. In nucleotides, the CDR3 is TGCAGCGGTGACAGGGGATCAGGGGATGAGCAGTTCTTC.

This clonotype was observed a handful of times. CDR3 amino acids: CASSRTSGGARTDTQYF. DNA of the CDR3: TGTGCCAGCAGCCGTACTAGCGGGGGGGCCCGCACAGATACGCAGTATTTT. V and J are TRBV6-2 or TRBV6-3 and TRBJ2-3; 13 nucleotides agree with TRBD2. The CDR3 runs to 17 residues. With V trimmed by 6 bases and J by 1 base, 7 bases remained unmatched. Germline V gene data show CDR1 as MNHEY and CDR2 as SVGEGT.

This clonotype was observed a handful of times. The J gene is TRBJ1-1, the V gene TRBV11-2; D is unresolved. V gave up 5 bases and J gave up 2 bases, with 9 bases separating them. The germline V gene has CDR1 SGHAT and CDR2 FQNNGV. CDR3 length: 13 amino acids. The CDR3 nucleotides read TGTGCCAGCAGCCCGGCGCATAACACTGAAGCTTTCTTT. Its protein product is CASSPAHNTEAFF.

V and J are TRBV5-4 and TRBJ1-4, with no clear D. Germline CDR1 and CDR2: SGHNT and YYREEE (reference sequence). The V end was cut by 9 bases, the J end by 0 bases, with 12 bases between. This CDR3 region has 14 residues. Written as DNA, the CDR3 is TGTGCCAAAGAGAGAGAACCAACTAATGAAAAACTGTTTTTT. Encoded protein: CAKEREPTNEKLFF.

The V call is TRBV6-1, the J call TRBJ2-3; D is undetermined. V was pared by 8 bases and J by 5 bases, with 8 bases between. This CDR3 has 11 residues. Germline CDR1 MNHNS, CDR2 SASEGT. CDR3 sequence reads: CASCVIDTQYF. CDR3 DNA: TGTGCCAGCTGCGTAATAGATACGCAGTATTTT.

In its sample, this clonotype was seen a few times. The chain recombines TRBV4-3 with TRBJ2-5; the D gene is possibly TRBD2 (6 bases). The ends were cut back, 1 base at V and 4 bases at J, with 10 bases in the middle. This CDR3 has 14 amino acids. Germline loops: CDR1 LGHNA, CDR2 YSLEER. The CDR3 DNA follows: TGCGCCAGCAGCCAAGCGGAGGGGAGAGAGACCCAGTACTTC. It translates to CASSQAEGRETQYF.